The clone carrying this T cell receptor beta chain was seen more than once but under ten times. The entry originates in a study of blood T cell repertoires in COVID-19. For the study at large: COVID-19 samples, acute and convalescent, were from the United States, Italy and Spain. In each case, the material was cDNA or gDNA derived from T cells, B-cell-depleted T cells, or PBMCs.

In the authors' methods: Amplification of reference gene primers was used by the study to estimate nucleated cell counts. Profiled with immunoSEQ multiplex PCR; TCRdb holds only in-frame clones, not every one. The V and J calls and the clone size are those of that table, but D and trimming were determined from the DNA. The sample consists of roughly 190,000 clones, around nine tenths of them appearing once. This sequence originates from a man aged 65-85 years with acute or convalescent COVID-19. The sequenced material came from peripheral blood.

CDR3 loop: CASSNPGESSPLHF. The CDR3 bases are TGTGCCAGCAGCAATCCGGGAGAAAGTTCACCCCTCCACTTT. The chain employs TRBV5-4 and TRBJ1-6; D not resolved. The length of the CDR3 is 14 residues. Deletions cut 4 bases from V and 9 bases from J, with 14 bases between. Germline V gene lookup returns CDR1 SGHNT and CDR2 YYREEE (reference sequence).